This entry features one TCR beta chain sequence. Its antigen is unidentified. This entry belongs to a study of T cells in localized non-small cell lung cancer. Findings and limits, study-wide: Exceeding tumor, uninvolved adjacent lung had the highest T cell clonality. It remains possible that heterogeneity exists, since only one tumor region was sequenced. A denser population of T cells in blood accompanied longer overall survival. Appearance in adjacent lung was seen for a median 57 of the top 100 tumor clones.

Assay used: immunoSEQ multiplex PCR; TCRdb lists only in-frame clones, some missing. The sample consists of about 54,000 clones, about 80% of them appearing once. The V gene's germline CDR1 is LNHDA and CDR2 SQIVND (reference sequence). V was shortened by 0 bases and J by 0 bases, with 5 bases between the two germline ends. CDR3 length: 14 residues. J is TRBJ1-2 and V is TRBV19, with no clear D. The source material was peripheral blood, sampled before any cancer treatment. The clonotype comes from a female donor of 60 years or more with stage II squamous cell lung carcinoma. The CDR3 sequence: CASSIDLTNYGYTF. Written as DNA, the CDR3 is TGTGCCAGTAGTATAGACTTAACTAACTATGGCTACACCTTC.